This T cell receptor (beta chain) was profiled in a study of graft-versus-host responses after intestinal transplantation. Study context: Among the recipients, all got anti-thymocyte globulin induction and then tacrolimus and steroids for roughly three years.

The CDR3 runs 14 residues. The germline gives CDR1 SGHAT, CDR2 FQNNGV. Trimming removed 5 bases from V and 4 bases from J, with 12 bases in between. Worth noting for this clone: Its antigen remains unknown.

The data were produced by immunoSEQ multiplex PCR, yet TCRdb's version contains in-frame clones alone and is incomplete. There are some 92,000 clones in the sample; roughly 89% occur only once, and about 0.3% lies in the top ten. Sequenced material: unstimulated CD4+ T cells sorted from spleen or lymph node cells, taken before intestinal transplant. This receptor was identified in a human donor who received an intestinal transplant. This sequence joins TRBV11-2 and TRBJ1-5; no firm D call. CDR3 in DNA: TGTGCCAGCAGCCCCGGACCGATAAATCAGCCCCAGCATTTT. Its translation is CASSPGPINQPQHF.